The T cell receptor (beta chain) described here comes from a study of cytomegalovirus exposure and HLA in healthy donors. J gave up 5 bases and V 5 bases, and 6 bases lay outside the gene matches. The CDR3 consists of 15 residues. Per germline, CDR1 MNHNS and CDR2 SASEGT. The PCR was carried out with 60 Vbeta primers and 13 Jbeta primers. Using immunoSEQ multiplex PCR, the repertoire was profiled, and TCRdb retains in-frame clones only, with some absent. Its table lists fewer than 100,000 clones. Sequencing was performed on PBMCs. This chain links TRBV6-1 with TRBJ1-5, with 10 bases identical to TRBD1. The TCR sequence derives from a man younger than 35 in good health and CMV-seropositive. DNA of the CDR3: TGTGCCAGCAGTTCCGACAGGGGGCGCGATCAGCCCCAGCATTTT. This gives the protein CASSSDRGRDQPQHF.